The present TCR beta chain was sequenced within a study of radiation and T cells in renal cell carcinoma. Study-level results: Without pretreatment biopsies, baseline tumor clonotype presence was undetermined.

Time point given: baseline pretreatment blood. Regarding treatment: 15 Gy SBRT to primary tumor, nephrectomy 4 weeks later. Blood was sampled at baseline, 2 weeks and 4 weeks after SBRT. The CDR3 runs to 14 residues. Germline CDR1 and CDR2: SGDLS and YYNGEE. V was cut by 0 bases and J by 0 bases, with 4 bases left in between. Some clones are missing from TCRdb's copy, which holds only in-frame ones; the method was immunoSEQ multiplex PCR. The sample has 130,000 or so clones, over 65% seen once. As regards this clone: Its antigen is undetermined.

The chain links TRBV9 to TRBJ1-5, with D unclear. The clonotype originates from a woman between 50 and 59 years old with renal cell carcinoma. Sequenced material: blood, taken from a patient whose treatment included radiotherapy and nephrectomy. The CDR3 sequence is CASSVDGSNQPQHF. CDR3 DNA: TGTGCCAGCAGCGTAGATGGTAGCAATCAGCCCCAGCATTTT. The variable domain in full, with the rest retrieved from reference TRBV9 and TRBJ1-5, is DSGVTQTPKHLITATGQRVTLRCSPRSGDLSVYWYQQSLDQGLQFLIQYYNGEERAKGNILERFSAQQFPDLHSELNLSSLELGDSALYFCASSVDGSNQPQHFGDGTRLSIL.